This T cell receptor beta chain was identified in a study of beta chain features in type 1 diabetes. Study information: On cell yields, gender and age, patients and healthy donors were similar. Findings and caveats of the study: There was a moderate but significant shortening of TCRB CDR3s in all four CD4+ subsets of Type 1 diabetes patients.

Every single donor gave one heparinised blood draw, and these averaged about 110 mL. By way of CD45RO/CCR7/CD25/CD127/CD95/CD27, the CD4+ regulatory, stem cell-like memory, central memory and naive cells were sorted. V gave up 4 bases and J gave up 0 bases; unmatched junction bases: 7. Germline CDR1 reads SGHRS; CDR2 reads YFSETQ. The CDR3 sequence is 16 residues long. The whole isolated RNA underwent reverse transcription, so sequencing captured expressed TCRB transcripts. Some clones are missing from TCRdb's copy, which holds only in-frame ones; the method was immunoSEQ multiplex PCR. This sample has 600,000 or so clones, with about 14% found just once. This clone was seen only a few times. Antigen: not known.

Input material: naive CD4+ T cells from blood. The sequence derives from a man aged 18 to 35 with type 1 diabetes. The chain uses TRBV5-1 and TRBJ2-5; 9 nucleotides match TRBD1. This chain's CDR3 is CASSGGQGSYQETQYF. The CDR3 DNA reads TGCGCCAGCAGCGGCGGACAGGGGTCGTACCAAGAGACCCAGTACTTC.